The 17 T cell receptor beta chains in this list originate from one sample, sequenced in a study of graft-versus-host responses after intestinal transplantation. There were approximately 200,000 CFSE-labeled responder cells plated together with approximately 200,000 irradiated, violet-dye-labeled stimulator cells. TCRdb's copy holds only in-frame clones and misses some; the assay was immunoSEQ multiplex PCR. The data contain under 15,000 clones, around 30% of them singletons. Sequenced here: alloreactive CD8+ T cells from a mixed lymphocyte reaction culture, sampled before intestinal transplant. Sample subset: CFSE-low proliferating T cells sorted from roughly 6-day pre-transplant mixed lymphocyte reaction (GvH or HvG direction). The receptors here all came from a human patient who received an intestinal transplant.

Points on this clone: A single base is all that separates this from a far larger clone, so a read error is likely. V usage is TRBV4-1 and J usage is TRBJ2-5; 12 nucleotides agree with TRBD2. Per germline, CDR1 MGHRA and CDR2 YSYEKL. This CDR3 is 14 amino acids long. The CDR3 sequence: CASSRLAGEEIQYF. In nucleotides, the CDR3 is TGCGCCAGCAGCCGACTAGCGGGGGAAGAGATCCAGTACTTC.

This clone has more than one count but fewer than ten. V usage is TRBV9 and J usage is TRBJ2-2, with a possible D match to TRBD1 (6 bases). V was shortened by 3 bases and J by 1 base, with 13 bases between the two germline ends. The CDR3 is 16 residues long. Germline V gene sequence: CDR1 SGDLS, CDR2 YYNGEE. CDR3: CASSGPRGRNTGELFF. CDR3 nucleotide sequence: TGTGCCAGCAGCGGACCCAGGGGAAGGAACACCGGGGAGCTGTTTTTT.

As to this clone: This likely stems from a read error, as it lies one base from a far larger clone. This sequence joins TRBV29-1 and TRBJ2-7, with 9 bases aligning to TRBD2. The CDR3 loop spans 14 amino acids. CDR1 and CDR2 from the germline V gene are SQVTM and ANQGSEA. The J segment lost 2 bases and the V segment lost 1 base, leaving 3 bases of the junction unmatched. CDR3 in amino acids: CSVEVAGVPYEQYF. CDR3 sequence (DNA): TGCAGCGTTGAAGTAGCGGGAGTCCCCTACGAGCAGTACTTC.

This clone counts as medium-sized. Other DNA variants within this sample encode the same CDR3. The chain recombines TRBV19 with TRBJ1-1; unclear D gene. This CDR3 has 13 amino acids. Trimming stripped 3 bases from V and 4 bases from J, with 9 bases between. Germline CDR1 LNHDA, CDR2 SQIVND (reference sequence). This CDR3 reads CASSIGGGTEAFF. The CDR3 DNA sequence: TGTGCCAGTAGTATTGGTGGCGGCACTGAAGCTTTCTTT.

The chain recombines TRBV6-6 with TRBJ1-5; D call uncertain. The ends were cut back, 6 bases at V and 2 bases at J, with 8 bases in the middle. In germline, CDR1 is MNHNY, CDR2 SVGAGI (reference sequence). CDR3 length: 13 residues. This CDR3 reads CASSPIGNQPQHF. The CDR3 DNA follows: TGTGCCAGCAGCCCCATCGGCAATCAGCCCCAGCATTTT.

V gene TRBV2 combines with J gene TRBJ2-3; 10 positions agree with TRBD2. The CDR3 is 14 amino acids. Per germline, CDR1 SNHLY and CDR2 FYNNEI. Germline trimming cut 2 bases from V and 4 bases from J; bases unmatched to any gene: 0. Here the CDR3 reads CASSELAGADTQYF. For the CDR3, the DNA is TGTGCCAGCAGTGAACTAGCGGGAGCAGATACGCAGTATTTT.

This clone was seen only a few times. CDR3 loop: CASSAPPADTQYF. The CDR3 region has the DNA TGTGCCAGCAGCGCCCCCCCCGCAGATACGCAGTATTTT. The rearrangement links TRBV7-9 to TRBJ2-3; D unclear. V was cut by 5 bases and J by 4 bases, with 10 bases left in between. CDR1 SEHNR and CDR2 FQNEAQ come from the germline V gene (reference sequence). CDR3 size: 13 residues.

This chain joins TRBV30 and TRBJ1-1, with D hard to call. CDR1 and CDR2 (germline): GTSNPN, SVGIG (reference sequence). With 2 bases removed from V and 4 bases from J, the gap between germline ends came to 14 bases. The CDR3 is 14 residues long. The CDR3 sequence is CAWSSAEWGTEAFF. In DNA form, the CDR3 reads TGTGCCTGGAGTAGTGCGGAGTGGGGCACTGAAGCTTTCTTT.

V and J are TRBV19 and TRBJ2-7; D is uncertain. Germline loops: CDR1 LNHDA, CDR2 SQIVND (reference sequence). This CDR3 spans 14 amino acids. The V and J ends lost 3 bases and 2 bases respectively, with 11 bases between them. This CDR3 reads CASSIEASTYEQYF. The DNA for the CDR3 is TGTGCCAGTAGTATTGAGGCCAGCACCTACGAGCAGTACTTC.

This chain's CDR3 is CASSLGRVDEQYF. Written as DNA, the CDR3 is TGTGCCAGCAGCTTAGGAAGGGTGGACGAGCAGTACTTC. The chain couples TRBV11-3 to TRBJ2-7; D not resolved. CDR3 size: 13 residues. V lost 1 base and J lost 5, with 9 bases in between. The germline V gene has CDR1 SGHNT and CDR2 YENEEA.

This chain joins TRBV4-3 and TRBJ2-7; D perhaps matches TRBD1 (6 bases). Germline lookup yields CDR1 LGHNA and CDR2 YSLEER. Between the trimmed V and J ends, which lost 1 base and 5 bases, there was a span of 9 bases. The CDR3 loop spans 13 amino acids. CDR3 loop: CASSQGNRDEQYF. Written as DNA, the CDR3 is TGCGCCAGCAGCCAAGGAAACAGGGACGAGCAGTACTTC.

V and J are TRBV29-1 and TRBJ2-1, with 8 bases fitting TRBD1. Germline V gene data show CDR1 as SQVTM and CDR2 as ANQGSEA. CDR3 length: 13 amino acids. The V gene end was trimmed by 5 bases and the J gene end by 1 base; junction bases not matched to a gene: 1. Here the CDR3 DNA reads TGCAGCGTTACAGGGGGATCCTACAATGAGCAGTTCTTC. Protein sequence: CSVTGGSYNEQFF.

CDR3 bases: TGTGCCAGTTCCCTCCCAGGCGATACGCAGTATTTT. As protein: CASSLPGDTQYF. This chain uses TRBV5-4 with TRBJ2-3; D ambiguous. The germline V gene has CDR1 SGHNT and CDR2 YYREEE (reference sequence). The V end lost 8 bases, the J end lost 6 bases, and 13 bases lay between the germline ends. This CDR3 spans 12 amino acids. Complete variable domain (other parts from reference TRBV5-4 and TRBJ2-3): ETGVTQSPTHLIKTRGQQVTLRCSSQSGHNTVSWYQQALGQGPQFIFQYYREEENGRGNFPPRFSGLQFPNYSSELNVNALELDDSALYLCASSLPGDTQYFGPGTRLTVL.

Concerning this clone: At the DNA level, this CDR3 is encoded by other sequences in the same sample as well. In DNA form, the CDR3 reads TGCACCAGCAGCCAAGGACTCTCCCGCACAGATACGCAGTATTTC. It codes for CTSSQGLSRTDTQYF. V and J are TRBV1 and TRBJ2-3. TRBV1 is tagged as a pseudogene. The CDR3 length is 15 residues.

CDR3 loop: CASSLEGFSGNTIYF. The CDR3 nucleotides read TGTGCCAGCAGCTTAGAGGGGTTCTCTGGAAACACCATATATTTT. This sequence joins TRBV11-2 and TRBJ1-3; D ambiguous. The ends were cut back, 0 bases at V and 0 bases at J, with 6 bases in the middle. Germline V gene lookup returns CDR1 SGHAT and CDR2 FQNNGV. The CDR3 is 15 amino acids.

V and J are TRBV19 and TRBJ2-1; 9 nucleotides align to TRBD2. Germline V gives CDR1 LNHDA, CDR2 SQIVND (reference sequence). The V gene end was trimmed by 10 bases and the J gene end by 0 bases; junction bases not matched to a gene: 7. The CDR3 spans 15 residues. CDR3 DNA: TGTGCCACCACCCTAGCGGGGAGCTCCTACAATGAGCAGTTCTTC. This codes for CATTLAGSSYNEQFF.

By its share, this clone is medium-sized (0.01 to 0.1%). The chain uses TRBV6-5 and TRBJ2-3; D might be TRBD2 (5 bases). The ends were cut back, 2 bases at V and 4 bases at J, with 13 bases in the middle. Germline lookup yields CDR1 MNHEY and CDR2 SVGAGI. This CDR3 region has 15 residues. CDR3 region: CASSYSGSVADTQYF. The DNA of the CDR3 is TGTGCCAGCAGTTACAGCGGCAGCGTCGCAGATACGCAGTATTTT.